The T cell receptor beta chain under discussion was sequenced for a study of T cells in Graves' hyperthyroidism and ophthalmopathy. Clinicians diagnosed patients from clinical symptoms, serum thyroxine and TRAb, thyroid ultrasound and orbital computed tomography. In its sample, this clonotype was seen many times. V lost 6 bases to trimming and J lost 4 bases; unmatched junction nucleotides: 11. This CDR3 is built from 15 residues. CDR1 is SGHRS, CDR2 YFSETQ, per germline. Researchers took RNA transcripts and amplified the TCR beta CDR3 regions from them. TCR CDR3 regions were first amplified by RT-PCR with HTBI primers. One entry per CDR3 protein results from TCRdb running MiXCR on the multiplex PCR reads. The table records over 250,000 distinct CDR3 sequences, about 20% of them present only once.

The clonotype comes from a man aged 30-40 years with Graves' ophthalmopathy. Specimen: blood. The chain has TRBV5-1 and TRBJ1-1; 8 bases agree with TRBD1. The CDR3 spells CASTVAGQGATEAFF. The DNA of the CDR3 is TGCGCCAGCACCGTCGCCGGGCAGGGGGCCACTGAAGCTTTCTTT.